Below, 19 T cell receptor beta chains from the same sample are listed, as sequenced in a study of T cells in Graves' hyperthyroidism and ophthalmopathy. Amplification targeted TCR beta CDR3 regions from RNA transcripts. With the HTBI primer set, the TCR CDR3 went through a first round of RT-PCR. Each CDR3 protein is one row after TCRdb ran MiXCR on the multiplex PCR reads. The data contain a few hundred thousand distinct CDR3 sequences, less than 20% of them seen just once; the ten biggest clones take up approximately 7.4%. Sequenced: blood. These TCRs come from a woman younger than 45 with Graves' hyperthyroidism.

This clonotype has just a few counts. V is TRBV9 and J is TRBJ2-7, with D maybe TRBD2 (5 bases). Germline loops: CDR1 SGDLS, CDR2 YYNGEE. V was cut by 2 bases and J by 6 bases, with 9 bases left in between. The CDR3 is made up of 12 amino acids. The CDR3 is CASSVSEGEQYF. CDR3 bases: TGTGCCAGCAGCGTGTCCGAGGGCGAGCAGTACTTC.

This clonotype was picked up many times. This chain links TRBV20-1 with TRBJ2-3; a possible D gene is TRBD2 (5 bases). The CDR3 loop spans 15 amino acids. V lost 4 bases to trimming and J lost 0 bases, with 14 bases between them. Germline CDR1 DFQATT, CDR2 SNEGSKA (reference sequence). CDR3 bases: TGCAGTGCTACCTTAAGCGGAACTAGCACAGATACGCAGTATTTT. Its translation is CSATLSGTSTDTQYF.

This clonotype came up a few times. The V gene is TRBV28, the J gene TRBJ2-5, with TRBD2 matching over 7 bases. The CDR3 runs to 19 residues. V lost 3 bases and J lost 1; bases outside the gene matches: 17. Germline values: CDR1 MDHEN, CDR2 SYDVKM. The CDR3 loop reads CASSFVQGVIAGLQETQYF. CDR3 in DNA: TGTGCCAGCAGTTTTGTCCAGGGAGTAATAGCGGGCCTCCAAGAGACCCAGTACTTC.

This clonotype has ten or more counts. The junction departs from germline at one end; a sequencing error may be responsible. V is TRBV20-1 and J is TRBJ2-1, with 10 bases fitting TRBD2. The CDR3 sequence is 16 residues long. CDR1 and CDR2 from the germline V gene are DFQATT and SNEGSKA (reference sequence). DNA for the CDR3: TGCAGTGCCAGAGAAACCGGGACTAGCGTCTACAATGAGCAGTTCTTC. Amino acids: CSARETGTSVYNEQFF.

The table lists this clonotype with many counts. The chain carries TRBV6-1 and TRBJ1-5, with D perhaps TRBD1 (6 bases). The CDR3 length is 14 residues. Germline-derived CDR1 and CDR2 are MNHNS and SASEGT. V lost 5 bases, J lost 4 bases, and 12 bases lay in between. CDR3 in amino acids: CASSYSTGNQPQHF. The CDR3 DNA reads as TGTGCCAGCAGTTATTCCACAGGGAATCAGCCCCAGCATTTT.

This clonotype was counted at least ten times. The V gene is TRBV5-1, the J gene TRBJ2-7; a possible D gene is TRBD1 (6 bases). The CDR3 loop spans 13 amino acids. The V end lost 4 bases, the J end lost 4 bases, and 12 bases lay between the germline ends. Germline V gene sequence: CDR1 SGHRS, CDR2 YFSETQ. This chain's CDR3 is CASSTPDRYEQYF. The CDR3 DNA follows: TGCGCCAGCAGCACCCCCGACAGGTACGAGCAGTACTTC.

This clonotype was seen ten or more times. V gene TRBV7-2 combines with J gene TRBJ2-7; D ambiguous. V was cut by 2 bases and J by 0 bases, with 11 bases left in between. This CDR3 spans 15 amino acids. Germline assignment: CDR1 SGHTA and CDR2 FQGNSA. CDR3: CASSLSSSDSYEQYF. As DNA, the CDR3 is TGTGCCAGCAGCTTAAGTAGCTCCGACTCCTACGAGCAGTACTTC.

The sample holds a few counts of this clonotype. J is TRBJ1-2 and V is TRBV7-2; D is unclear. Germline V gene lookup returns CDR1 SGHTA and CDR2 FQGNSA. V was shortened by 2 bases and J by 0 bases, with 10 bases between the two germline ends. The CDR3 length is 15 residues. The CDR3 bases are TGTGCCAGCAGCTTAATAGTCGCGGCTAACTATGGCTACACCTTC. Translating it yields CASSLIVAANYGYTF.

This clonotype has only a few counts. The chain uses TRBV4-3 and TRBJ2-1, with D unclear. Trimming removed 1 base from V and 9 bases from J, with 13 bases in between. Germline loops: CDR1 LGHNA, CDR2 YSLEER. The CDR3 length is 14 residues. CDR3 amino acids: CASSQVRLAREQFF. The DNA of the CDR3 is TGCGCCAGCAGCCAAGTACGCCTCGCCCGTGAGCAGTTCTTC.

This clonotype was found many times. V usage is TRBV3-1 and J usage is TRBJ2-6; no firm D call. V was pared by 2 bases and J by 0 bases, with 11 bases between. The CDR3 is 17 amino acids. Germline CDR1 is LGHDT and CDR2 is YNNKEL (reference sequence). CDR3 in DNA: TGTGCCAGCAGCCAAAGACAAGGTATCTCTGGGGCCAACGTCCTGACTTTC. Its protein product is CASSQRQGISGANVLTF.

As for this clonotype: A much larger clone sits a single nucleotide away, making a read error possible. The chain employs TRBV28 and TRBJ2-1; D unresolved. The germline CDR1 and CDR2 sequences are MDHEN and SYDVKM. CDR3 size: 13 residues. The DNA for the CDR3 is TGTGCCAGCAGTCCCGCAAACTACAATGCGCAGTTCTTC. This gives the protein CASSPANYNAQFF.

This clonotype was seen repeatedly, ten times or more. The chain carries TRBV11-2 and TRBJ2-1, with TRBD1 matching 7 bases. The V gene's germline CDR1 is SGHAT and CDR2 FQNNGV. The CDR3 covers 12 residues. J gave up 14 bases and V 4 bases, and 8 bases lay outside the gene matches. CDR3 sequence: CASSSPDRNEFF. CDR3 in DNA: TGTGCCAGCAGCTCGCCGGACAGGAACGAGTTCTTC.

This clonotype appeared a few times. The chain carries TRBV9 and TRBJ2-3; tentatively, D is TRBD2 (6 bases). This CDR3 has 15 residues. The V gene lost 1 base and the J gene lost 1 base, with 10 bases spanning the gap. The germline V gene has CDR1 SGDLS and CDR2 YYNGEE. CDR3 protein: CASSVRDWGTDTQYF. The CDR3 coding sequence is TGTGCCAGCAGCGTAAGGGACTGGGGCACAGATACGCAGTATTTT.

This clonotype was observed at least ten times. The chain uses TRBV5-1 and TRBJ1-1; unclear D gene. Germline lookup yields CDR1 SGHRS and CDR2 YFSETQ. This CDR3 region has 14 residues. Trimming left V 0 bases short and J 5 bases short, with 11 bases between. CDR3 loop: CASSLELGLTEAFF. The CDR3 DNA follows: TGCGCCAGCAGCTTGGAACTGGGGTTGACTGAAGCTTTCTTT.

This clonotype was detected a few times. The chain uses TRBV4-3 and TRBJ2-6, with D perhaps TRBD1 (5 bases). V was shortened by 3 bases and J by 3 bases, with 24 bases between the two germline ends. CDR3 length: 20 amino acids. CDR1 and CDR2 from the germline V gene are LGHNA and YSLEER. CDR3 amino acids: CASSQAAERRVVSGANVLTF. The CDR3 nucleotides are TGCGCCAGCAGCCAGGCGGCGGAACGCAGGGTAGTAAGTGGGGCCAACGTCCTGACTTTC.

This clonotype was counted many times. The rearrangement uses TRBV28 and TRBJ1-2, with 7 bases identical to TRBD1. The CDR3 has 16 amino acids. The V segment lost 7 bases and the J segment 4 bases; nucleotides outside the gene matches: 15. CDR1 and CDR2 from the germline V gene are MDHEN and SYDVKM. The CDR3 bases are TGTGCCAGCATCCACGAGGCTAGGGGGCAGGGCTATGGCTACACCTTC. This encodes CASIHEARGQGYGYTF.

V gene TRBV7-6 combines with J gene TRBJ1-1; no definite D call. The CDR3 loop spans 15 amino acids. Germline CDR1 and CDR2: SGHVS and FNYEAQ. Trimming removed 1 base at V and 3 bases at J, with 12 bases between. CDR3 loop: CASSLDTDLDTEAFF. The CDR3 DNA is TGTGCCAGCAGCTTAGACACCGACCTTGACACTGAAGCTTTCTTT.

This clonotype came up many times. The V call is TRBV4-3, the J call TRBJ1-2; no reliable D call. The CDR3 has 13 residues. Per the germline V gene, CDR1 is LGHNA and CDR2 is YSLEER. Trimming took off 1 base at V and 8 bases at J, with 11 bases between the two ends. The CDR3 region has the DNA TGCGCCAGCAGCCAAGGGGCAGCGTACGGCTACACCTTC. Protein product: CASSQGAAYGYTF.

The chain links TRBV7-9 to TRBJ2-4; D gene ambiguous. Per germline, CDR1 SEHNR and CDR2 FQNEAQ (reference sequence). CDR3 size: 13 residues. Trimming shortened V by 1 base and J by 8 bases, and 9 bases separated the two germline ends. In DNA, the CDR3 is TGTGCCAGCAGCTTAGGGATAGACGACATTCAGTACTTC. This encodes CASSLGIDDIQYF. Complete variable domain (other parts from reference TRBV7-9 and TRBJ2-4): DTGVSQNPRHKITKRGQNVTFRCDPISEHNRLYWYRQTLGQGPEFLTYFQNEAQLEKSRLLSDRFSAERPKGSFSTLEIQRTEQGDSAMYLCASSLGIDDIQYFGAGTRLSVL.